A single sample is the source of the 32 T cell receptor beta chains below, sequenced in a study of T cell changes during pregnancy in multiple sclerosis (dated by TCRdb to about 2019). Library generation was performed with the immunoSEQ multiplex PCR assay. Here the immuneACCESS table is served through TCRdb, limited to in-frame sequences with V and J called. Missing clones are a known gap in these copies; in checked studies unresolved V genes cover under half, and the rest lacks a known reason. The sample data list 50,000 to 60,000 clones, and 80% to 90% of these were observed just once. The ten most abundant clones make up 0.38% of the sample. The specimen was CD4+ T cells from peripheral blood mononuclear cells, collected in the third trimester of pregnancy. Receptors originate from a female donor with multiple sclerosis, enrolled in a pregnancy study.

The chain recombines TRBV7-9 with TRBJ2-7; D is perhaps TRBD2 (6 bases). Trimming took 2 bases from V and 5 from J, leaving 22 bases between them. The germline gives CDR1 SEHNR, CDR2 FQNEAQ (reference sequence). CDR3 size: 17 residues. As DNA, the CDR3 is TGTGCCAGCAGCTTAACCCGATCGTGGAGGGACGCGAACGAGCAGTACTTC. Translated: CASSLTRSWRDANEQYF.

The CDR3 sequence is CASDLVWSSYNSPLHF. The DNA for the CDR3 is TGTGCCAGTGATTTGGTGTGGAGCTCCTATAATTCACCCCTCCACTTT. J is TRBJ1-6 and V is TRBV19; D call uncertain. The ends were cut back, 8 bases at V and 0 bases at J, with 14 bases in the middle. CDR1 and CDR2 (germline): LNHDA, SQIVND (reference sequence). The CDR3 runs 16 residues. Looking up the rest from reference TRBV19 and TRBJ1-6 gives the full variable domain: DGGITQSPKYLFRKEGQNVTLSCEQNLNHDAMYWYRQDPGQGLRLIYYSQIVNDFQKGDIAEGYSVSREKKESFPLTVTSAQKNPTAFYLCASDLVWSSYNSPLHFGNGTRLTVT.

The chain is built from TRBV4-2 and TRBJ1-1; 7 bases map to TRBD1. Germline lookup yields CDR1 LGHNA and CDR2 YNFKEQ. J lost 3 bases, V lost 0 bases, and 10 bases had no gene match. This CDR3 comprises 17 residues. The CDR3 reads CASSQDLAGQGDTEAFF. CDR3 nucleotides: TGTGCCAGCAGCCAAGATCTCGCGGGGCAGGGGGACACTGAAGCTTTCTTT.

This chain connects TRBV18 to TRBJ2-2; 9 positions match TRBD1. CDR1 KGHSH and CDR2 LQKENI come from the germline V gene. V lost 2 bases to trimming and J lost 5 bases; unmatched junction nucleotides: 6. The CDR3 runs to 16 residues. CDR3: CASSPIRDRATGELFF. The DNA for the CDR3 is TGTGCCAGCTCACCAATCCGGGACAGGGCAACCGGGGAGCTGTTTTTT.

This clone showed up just once. V usage is TRBV5-1 and J usage is TRBJ2-2, with TRBD2 matching over 7 bases. The CDR3 has 16 amino acids. CDR1 is SGHRS, CDR2 YFSETQ, per germline. After removal of 4 bases from V and 6 bases from J, the junction contained 12 bases not matched to a gene. In nucleotides, the CDR3 is TGCGCCAGCAGCCCCCAGCCGGGGGGTAGCGCCGGGGAGCTGTTTTTT. Its protein is CASSPQPGGSAGELFF.

V and J are TRBV5-1 and TRBJ2-7; D is possibly TRBD1 (5 bases). CDR1 SGHRS and CDR2 YFSETQ come from the germline V gene. CDR3 length: 13 amino acids. The V and J ends lost 4 bases and 6 bases respectively, with 14 bases between them. CDR3 nucleotides: TGCGCCAGCAGCCTTGCAGGGCTTAGCGAGCAGTACTTC. Its translation: CASSLAGLSEQYF.

The rearrangement joins TRBV7-9 to TRBJ2-7; TRBD2 agrees at 10 bases. Losses at the gene ends were 5 bases for V and 0 bases for J; bases not matched to a gene: 1. Germline loops: CDR1 SEHNR, CDR2 FQNEAQ (reference sequence). The CDR3 is 14 amino acids. The CDR3 DNA reads as TGTGCCAGCAGCCGGACTAGCGGCTCCTACGAGCAGTACTTC. It yields the protein CASSRTSGSYEQYF.

CDR3 sequence reads: CASSLNPSSVNEQFF. The CDR3 bases are TGTGCCAGCAGCTTAAACCCGTCTAGCGTAAATGAGCAGTTCTTC. V is TRBV7-3 and J is TRBJ2-1; possible D gene TRBD2, 6 bases. CDR1 SGHTA and CDR2 FQGTGA come from the germline V gene. CDR3 length: 15 amino acids. V was pared by 1 base and J by 7 bases, with 14 bases between.

The chain couples TRBV18 to TRBJ2-1, with TRBD1 matching over 8 bases. Germline V lookup: CDR1 KGHSH, CDR2 LQKENI. The V and J ends lost 4 bases and 0 bases, in that order; junction bases with no gene match: 2. The CDR3 totals 15 residues. CDR3 bases: TGTGCCAGCTCACGGGACAGGAGCTCCTACAATGAGCAGTTCTTC. This translates into CASSRDRSSYNEQFF. The full variable domain, its missing parts supplied by reference TRBV18 and TRBJ2-1, is NAGVMQNPRHLVRRRGQEARLRCSPMKGHSHVYWYRQLPEEGLKFMVYLQKENIIDESGMPKERFSAEFPKEGPSILRIQQVVRGDSAAYFCASSRDRSSYNEQFFGPGTRLTVL.

The rearrangement links TRBV18 to TRBJ1-5, with 7 bases identical to TRBD1. This CDR3 spans 13 amino acids. V dropped 2 bases and J dropped 7; count of bases not matched to a gene: 2. Germline CDR1 and CDR2: KGHSH and LQKENI. The CDR3 DNA reads TGTGCCAGCTCACCAGACAGGGTCCAGCCCCAGCATTTT. Residues: CASSPDRVQPQHF.

V and J are TRBV29-1 and TRBJ2-6, with 7 bases fitting TRBD1. Germline trimming cut 6 bases from V and 0 bases from J; bases unmatched to any gene: 8. Germline loops: CDR1 SQVTM, CDR2 ANQGSEA. The CDR3 loop spans 16 amino acids. The CDR3 loop is CSVRQGSSSGANVLTF. The CDR3 DNA reads as TGCAGCGTGCGACAGGGTTCAAGCTCTGGGGCCAACGTCCTGACTTTC.

This clone was detected once. This chain uses TRBV18 with TRBJ1-5, with a tentative D call TRBD1 (6 bases). This CDR3 has 13 amino acids. V lost 3 bases and J lost 4, with 7 bases in between. CDR1 and CDR2 from the germline V gene are KGHSH and LQKENI. The CDR3, as DNA: TGTGCCAGCTCACCGGGGGCGAATCAGCCCCAGCATTTT. Translating gives CASSPGANQPQHF.

The gene calls are TRBV6-4 and TRBJ2-7; 8 bases align to TRBD1. Germline lookup yields CDR1 MRHNA and CDR2 SNTAGT. V trimming: 8 bases; J trimming: 5 bases; junction bases outside the gene matches: 11. The length of the CDR3 is 14 residues. CDR3 DNA sequence: TGTGCCAGCGCTCGCGACAGGGGACGAGACGAGCAGTACTTC. Amino acid sequence: CASARDRGRDEQYF.

The chain joins TRBV30 to TRBJ1-1; 10 bases map to TRBD1. The CDR3 contains 13 residues. Germline-derived CDR1 and CDR2 are GTSNPN and SVGIG (reference sequence). Trimming took 4 bases from V and 5 from J; bases not matched to a gene: 4. The CDR3 is CAWMTGGGTEAFF. Written as DNA, the CDR3 is TGTGCCTGGATGACAGGGGGCGGAACTGAAGCTTTCTTT.

V is TRBV9 and J is TRBJ2-5, with 8 bases that match TRBD2. The CDR3 covers 14 residues. Germline CDR1 is SGDLS and CDR2 is YYNGEE. With V trimmed by 6 bases and J by 5 bases, 9 bases remained unmatched. DNA of the CDR3: TGTGCCAGCACCATCGGGGGGGCGGACGAGACCCAGTACTTC. It specifies CASTIGGADETQYF.

This chain uses TRBV19 with TRBJ1-2, with a possible D match to TRBD1 (6 bases). V was pared by 3 bases and J by 4 bases, with 12 bases between. The CDR3 is 14 residues long. Germline values: CDR1 LNHDA, CDR2 SQIVND (reference sequence). CDR3 sequence: CASSIPGAGYGYTF. CDR3 bases: TGTGCCAGTAGTATCCCAGGGGCCGGCTATGGCTACACCTTC.

CDR3 loop: CASSPIRRQGSYEQYF. DNA for the CDR3: TGTGCCAGCAGCCCGATCCGAAGACAGGGATCCTACGAGCAGTACTTC. V gene TRBV11-2 combines with J gene TRBJ2-7; 7 bases are a match to TRBD1. V lost 5 bases and J lost 1; bases outside the gene matches: 11. The CDR3 totals 16 residues. CDR1 is SGHAT, CDR2 FQNNGV, per germline.

The chain joins TRBV18 to TRBJ2-1; D may be TRBD1 (6 bases). Germline V gene sequence: CDR1 KGHSH, CDR2 LQKENI. This CDR3 region has 14 residues. Deletions cut 2 bases from V and 9 bases from J, with 14 bases between. Here the CDR3 reads CASSPGTSDSEQFF. For the CDR3, the DNA is TGTGCCAGCTCACCAGGGACATCAGATAGTGAGCAGTTCTTC.

This clone occurred a few times. The V gene is TRBV2, the J gene TRBJ1-1; TRBD1 might be the D (5 bases). Germline V gene sequence: CDR1 SNHLY, CDR2 FYNNEI. V lost 3 bases to trimming and J lost 11 bases, with 22 bases between them. The CDR3 extends over 15 amino acids. The CDR3 nucleotides read TGTGCCAGCAGTGAGGGGTTTGATGTCGGACAAGTTGCTTTCTTT. Translation: CASSEGFDVGQVAFF.

The genes are TRBV30 and TRBJ1-4; D is uncertain. The CDR3 runs to 11 residues. V gave up 3 bases and J gave up 10 bases, with 9 bases separating them. CDR1 and CDR2 from the germline V gene are GTSNPN and SVGIG (reference sequence). CDR3 in amino acids: CAWSLPGKLFF. The CDR3 DNA reads TGTGCCTGGAGCCTCCCGGGAAAACTGTTTTTT. Full variable domain (rest looked up from reference TRBV30 and TRBJ1-4): SQTIHQWPATLVQPVGSPLSLECTVEGTSNPNLYWYRQAAGRGLQLLFYSVGIGQISSEVPQNLSASRPQDRQFILSSKKLLLSDSGFYLCAWSLPGKLFFGSGTQLSVL.

The count of this clone is one. The genes are TRBV7-2 and TRBJ2-7; 11 bases map to TRBD2. The length of the CDR3 is 15 residues. Per the germline V gene, CDR1 is SGHTA and CDR2 is FQGNSA. Trimming took 2 bases from V and 4 from J; bases not matched to a gene: 4. The CDR3 reads CASSLQPSGGYEQYF. The CDR3 DNA reads TGTGCCAGCAGCTTACAACCTAGCGGGGGGTACGAGCAGTACTTC.

The V and J genes are TRBV4-3 and TRBJ1-3; D not resolved. The CDR3 is made up of 15 amino acids. Trimming took off 2 bases at V and 1 base at J, with 9 bases between the two ends. Germline V CDR1 and CDR2: LGHNA, YSLEER. CDR3 region: CASSQNHRSGNTIYF. The CDR3 bases are TGCGCCAGCAGCCAAAACCACAGATCTGGAAACACCATATATTTT.

The genes are TRBV10-2 and TRBJ2-3, with 12 bases fitting TRBD2. This CDR3 region has 14 residues. Germline trimming cut 6 bases from V and 3 bases from J; bases unmatched to any gene: 1. Looked up from germline, CDR1 is WSHSY and CDR2 is SAAADI. The CDR3 loop is CASRTSGRTDTQYF. The DNA for the CDR3 is TGCGCCAGCAGGACTAGCGGGAGAACAGATACGCAGTATTTT.

This chain joins TRBV2 and TRBJ1-2, with 9 bases that match TRBD1. This CDR3 is 14 amino acids long. CDR1 is SNHLY and CDR2 is FYNNEI in the germline V gene. V was clipped by 4 bases and J by 4 bases; unmatched bases: 4. DNA for the CDR3: TGTGCCAGCAGTGGGGGACAGGGTAGCTATGGCTACACCTTC. It encodes CASSGGQGSYGYTF.

The chain couples TRBV7-2 to TRBJ2-7, with D unclear. CDR1 SGHTA and CDR2 FQGNSA come from the germline V gene. This CDR3 has 14 amino acids. V was clipped by 2 bases and J by 1 base, with 9 bases between them. The CDR3 DNA reads as TGTGCCAGCAGCTTAAACGCCAGATCCTACGAGCAGTACTTC. This codes for CASSLNARSYEQYF.

The chain employs TRBV19 and TRBJ1-2; 11 bases align to TRBD1. J gave up 3 bases and V 5 bases, and 5 bases lay outside the gene matches. The CDR3 consists of 15 residues. Per the germline V gene, CDR1 is LNHDA and CDR2 is SQIVND (reference sequence). The CDR3 nucleotides read TGTGCCAGTAGTCCCTTGGACAGGGGGCACTATGGCTACACCTTC. As protein: CASSPLDRGHYGYTF. The whole variable domain, remainder taken from reference TRBV19 and TRBJ1-2, is DGGITQSPKYLFRKEGQNVTLSCEQNLNHDAMYWYRQDPGQGLRLIYYSQIVNDFQKGDIAEGYSVSREKKESFPLTVTSAQKNPTAFYLCASSPLDRGHYGYTFGSGTRLTVV.

The chain links TRBV4-2 to TRBJ1-5, with a weak D call TRBD1 (6 bases). With 0 bases removed from V and 2 bases from J, the gap between germline ends came to 11 bases. Germline loops: CDR1 LGHNA, CDR2 YNFKEQ. This CDR3 region has 16 residues. CDR3 amino acids: CASSQDWGLRNQPQHF. CDR3 nucleotides: TGTGCCAGCAGCCAAGATTGGGGGCTTCGCAATCAGCCCCAGCATTTT.

This clone was seen more than once but under ten times. CDR3 residues: CASSLGTVNTEAFF. DNA for the CDR3: TGTGCCAGCAGCCTTGGGACAGTGAACACTGAAGCTTTCTTT. V is TRBV5-6 and J is TRBJ1-1; 7 nucleotides align to TRBD1. From germline, CDR1 is SGHDT and CDR2 YYEEEE. CDR3 length equals 14 residues. V dropped 4 bases and J dropped 0; count of bases not matched to a gene: 3.

The genes are TRBV11-3 and TRBJ2-3, with a tentative D call TRBD1 (6 bases). The CDR3 contains 16 residues. Trimming stripped 5 bases from V and 0 bases from J, with 15 bases between. Looked up from germline, CDR1 is SGHNT and CDR2 is YENEEA. CDR3 nucleotides: TGTGCCAGCAGCCCCGGGACAAGGGAAAGCACAGATACGCAGTATTTT. Translated, it gives CASSPGTRESTDTQYF.

The V and J genes are TRBV7-2 and TRBJ1-1; a weak D match, TRBD1 (5 bases). V lost 1 base, J lost 3 bases, and 12 bases lay in between. The CDR3 has 15 amino acids. Germline lookup yields CDR1 SGHTA and CDR2 FQGNSA. The CDR3 DNA is TGTGCCAGCAGCTTAGTCGGGGGTTTGGACACTGAAGCTTTCTTT. This codes for CASSLVGGLDTEAFF.

The chain couples TRBV23-1 to TRBJ2-3; possibly TRBD2 for D (6 bases). TRBV23-1 is treated as an ORF (open reading frame) with a function not yet certain. Trimming removed 4 bases at V and 2 bases at J, with 7 bases between. CDR3 length: 13 residues. Here the CDR3 DNA reads TGCGCCAGCAGTCCGGACTACACAGATACGCAGTATTTT. It encodes CASSPDYTDTQYF.

The gene calls are TRBV18 and TRBJ2-7; 7 positions agree with TRBD1. Germline V gives CDR1 KGHSH, CDR2 LQKENI. The trim removed 3 bases at V and 6 bases at J, leaving 8 bases unmatched. CDR3 size: 14 residues. The CDR3 reads CASSPMDRSPEQYF. The CDR3 nucleotides read TGTGCCAGCTCACCGATGGACAGGTCCCCCGAGCAGTACTTC.